Listed below are T cell receptor beta chains from one sample, sequenced in a study of identifying expanded T cells in peripheral blood. The method was immunoSEQ multiplex PCR; TCRdb's version includes in-frame clones alone and lacks a portion of them. The sample yields approximately 97,000 clones, more than 70% seen once. What was sequenced was blood. The receptors here all came from a person aged 18 to 69 in good health. Both conserved end residues are part of each CDR3.

CDR3aa	v_gene	j_gene
CASSVDQGQGDGYTF	TRBV9	TRBJ1-2
CASSRGTAPPDTQYF	TRBV5-4	TRBJ2-3
CASSRRGESTDTQYF	TRBV6-4	TRBJ2-3
CASSLDPQAASGYF	TRBV7-8	TRBJ2-5
CASSLDASVNTVTQYF	TRBV5-1	TRBJ2-5
CASSLPGTEAFF	TRBV5-1	TRBJ1-1
CASSLTAWGDSKIYGYTF	TRBV13	TRBJ1-2
CASSKGSETYEQYF	TRBV6-5	TRBJ2-7
CASRIQVNTEAFF	TRBV2	TRBJ1-1
CASSRLYEQYF	TRBV2	TRBJ2-7
CASNSNSGRVYNEQFF	TRBV6-4	TRBJ2-1
CASSSDREMNTEAFF	TRBV5-4	TRBJ1-1
CASNPLGISGEQFF	TRBV6-6	TRBJ2-1
CASSSRRANVLNYGYTF	TRBV7-8	TRBJ1-2
CASATSPDEQFF	TRBV25-1	TRBJ2-1
CASSVAIAGNTIYF	TRBV9	TRBJ1-3
CASSWGTTTNEKLFF	TRBV19	TRBJ1-4
CASSKPDRGYGYTF	TRBV21-1	TRBJ1-2
CASSVATSYTDTQYF	TRBV9	TRBJ2-3
CASSRWGAGGNNEQFF	TRBV14	TRBJ2-1
CASSGGTGALAKNIQYF	TRBV6-1	TRBJ2-4
CSSRRDINNEQFF	TRBV29-1	TRBJ2-1
CASSPRVASPGDTQYF	TRBV11-1	TRBJ2-3
CASSLTSGGGEQYF	TRBV6-6	TRBJ2-7
CASSLGRFSDYNEQFF	TRBV11-3	TRBJ2-1
CASSQEDGFFSNYGYTF	TRBV4-1	TRBJ1-2
CASSPRLADDNEQFF	TRBV11-2	TRBJ2-1
CASSAGTSGRALGQFF	TRBV7-6	TRBJ2-1
CASSQERRGNYGYTF	TRBV4-2	TRBJ1-2
CASSLWDREAGELFF	TRBV4-1	TRBJ2-2
CAWSPVLAGINEQFF	TRBV30	TRBJ2-1
CASSYSGGTEAFF	TRBV19	TRBJ1-1
CASSWEGSGANVLTF	TRBV7-2	TRBJ2-6
CASSVDRGREQYF	TRBV9	TRBJ2-7
CASSSRGQGADTQYF	TRBV19	TRBJ2-3
CASSLDGQGAYEQYF	TRBV28	TRBJ2-7
CASSLRVAGGVNTQYF	TRBV19	TRBJ2-3
CAGKGQGGDEQFF	TRBV10-3	TRBJ2-1
CASSLGLAGVGNEQFF	TRBV5-1	TRBJ2-1
CASSALQGGENIQYF	TRBV6-1	TRBJ2-4
CASSLDSEVYTF	TRBV7-9	TRBJ1-2